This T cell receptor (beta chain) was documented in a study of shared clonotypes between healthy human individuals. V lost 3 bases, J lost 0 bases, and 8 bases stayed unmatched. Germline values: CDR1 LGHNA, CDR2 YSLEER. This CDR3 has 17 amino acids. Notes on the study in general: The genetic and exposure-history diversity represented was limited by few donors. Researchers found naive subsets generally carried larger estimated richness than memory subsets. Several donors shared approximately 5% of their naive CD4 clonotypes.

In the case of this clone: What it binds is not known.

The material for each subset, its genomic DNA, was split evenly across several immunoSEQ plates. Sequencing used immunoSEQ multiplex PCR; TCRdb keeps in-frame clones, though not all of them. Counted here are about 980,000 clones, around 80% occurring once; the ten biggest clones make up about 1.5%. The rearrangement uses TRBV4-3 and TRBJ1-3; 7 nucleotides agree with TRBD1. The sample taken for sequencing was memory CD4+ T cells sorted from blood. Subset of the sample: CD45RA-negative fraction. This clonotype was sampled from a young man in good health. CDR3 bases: TGCGCCAGCAGCCAGAGCGTCTACAGGGGCTCTGGAAACACCATATATTTT. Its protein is CASSQSVYRGSGNTIYF.